The T cell receptor (beta chain) under discussion was sequenced for a study of shared clonotypes between healthy human individuals. Study overall: Aged between 18 and 49, the donors were a couple of women and a few men. Regarding the study as a whole: Relative to clonotypes present in all four donors, those not shared had lower generation probabilities. It was anticipated that sequencing depth would influence how many clonotypes donors shared.

With respect to this clone: The antigen is undetermined.

The method was immunoSEQ multiplex PCR; TCRdb's version includes in-frame clones alone and lacks a portion of them. The repertoire holds about 1.1 million clones, with 70% to 80% as singletons. V was pared by 10 bases and J by 0 bases, with 22 bases between. Germline CDR1 and CDR2: PRHDT and FYEKMQ (reference sequence). The CDR3 extends over 17 amino acids. The chain is built from TRBV13 and TRBJ2-1, with D possibly being TRBD2 (5 bases). The TCR was taken from a man aged 18 to 30 in good health. Some clones in this sample may be carry-over from other donors' samples. Sequencing input: memory CD4+ T cells from PBMCs. Noted subset: CD45RA-negative fraction. The CDR3 DNA is TGTGCCACCTTTCGCGCGGGCGGGCGCCGCTCCTACAATGAGCAGTTCTTC. Its translation is CATFRAGGRRSYNEQFF.